The 11 T cell receptor beta chains in this list originate from one sample, sequenced in a study of blood T cells in healthy people across ages. Using a J-beta primer mix together with a sample-barcoded 5' primer, a second PCR was run for about 7 to 12 cycles. TCRdb independently ran MiXCR on the 5' RACE reads; one entry per CDR3 protein. The table lists around 780,000 distinct CDR3 sequences, about a quarter of them singletons. This sample also belongs to another study, concerning T cells of mothers and their children.

The sample consisted of blood. Receptors originate from a boy aged 5-17 years in good health.

This clonotype was found many times. The CDR3 is CATSRDGGGETQYF. In DNA, the CDR3 is TGTGCCACCAGCAGAGATGGGGGAGGGGAGACCCAGTACTTC. The V call is TRBV15, the J call TRBJ2-5; 7 bases map to TRBD2. Germline assignment: CDR1 LNHNV and CDR2 YYDKDF (reference sequence). CDR3 length: 14 residues. V dropped 0 bases and J dropped 5; count of bases not matched to a gene: 3.

The chain recombines TRBV7-2 with TRBJ1-4; 8 bases are a match to TRBD1. The germline V gene encodes CDR1 SGHTA and CDR2 FQGNSA. The CDR3 runs to 16 residues. The V segment lost 2 bases and the J segment 7 bases; nucleotides outside the gene matches: 9. CDR3 in DNA: TGTGCCAGCAGCTTACCTGACAGGGGCGGGATTGAAAAACTGTTTTTT. As protein: CASSLPDRGGIEKLFF.

J is TRBJ2-7 and V is TRBV7-3, with TRBD1 as a possible D gene (7 bases). This CDR3 region has 16 residues. The germline gives CDR1 SGHTA, CDR2 FQGTGA. Trimming removed 2 bases at V and 0 bases at J, with 14 bases between. The CDR3 coding sequence is TGTGCCAGCAGCTTACCAGGGGGGTCTAGCTCCTACGAGCAGTACTTC. Amino acid sequence: CASSLPGGSSSYEQYF.

The chain recombines TRBV7-2 with TRBJ2-5, with 10 nucleotides matching TRBD2. The J call is doubtful: the DNA matches TRBJ2-7 better. CDR1 and CDR2 (germline): SGHTA, FQGNSA. The CDR3 extends over 14 amino acids. DNA of the CDR3: TGTGCCAGCAGTCCTAGCGGGGGCCGCGACGAGCAGTACTTC. Protein product: CASSPSGGRDEQYF.

CDR3 nucleotide sequence: TGTGCCAGCAGCCCGGACGTGACAAGTGCACAAGCGGCCCAGTACTTC. This gives the protein CASSPDVTSAQAAQYF. The rearrangement uses TRBV7-9 and TRBJ2-5, with D possibly matching TRBD2 (5 bases). Germline assignment: CDR1 SEHNR and CDR2 FQNEAQ (reference sequence). The CDR3 loop spans 16 amino acids. The V gene lost 5 bases and the J gene lost 9 bases, with 25 bases spanning the gap.

This rearrangement joins TRBV14 to TRBJ2-3; D remains unclear. With 1 base removed from V and 5 bases from J, the gap between germline ends came to 13 bases. The length of the CDR3 is 15 residues. Per the germline V gene, CDR1 is SGHDN and CDR2 is FVKESK. In DNA form, the CDR3 reads TGTGCCAGCAGCCAAGGGACGGCACGATTAGATACGCAGTATTTT. Its protein product is CASSQGTARLDTQYF.

The rearrangement joins TRBV20-1 to TRBJ2-5; D is uncertain. The CDR3 contains 11 residues. Germline V gene data show CDR1 as DFQATT and CDR2 as SNEGSKA (reference sequence). The V gene lost 6 bases and the J gene lost 4 bases, with 9 bases spanning the gap. CDR3 coding DNA: TGCAGTGCCCTCTGGGGAGAGACCCAGTACTTC. Translating gives CSALWGETQYF.

This chain's CDR3 is CASSHRVSYEQYF. Here the CDR3 DNA reads TGTGCCAGCAGCCACAGGGTTTCCTACGAGCAGTACTTC. This chain links TRBV13 with TRBJ2-5; D is possibly TRBD1 (6 bases). The end of the DNA fits TRBJ2-7 better, so the J call may be wrong. Germline V gene lookup returns CDR1 PRHDT and CDR2 FYEKMQ (reference sequence). This CDR3 has 13 residues.

The CDR3 coding sequence is TGTGCCAGCAGCTCCTTCGGGGACACAAAAAACATTCAGTACTTC. Protein: CASSSFGDTKNIQYF. The V and J genes are TRBV12-3 or TRBV12-4 and TRBJ2-4; D perhaps matches TRBD1 (6 bases). The CDR3 contains 15 residues. The ends were cut back, 6 bases at V and 4 bases at J, with 16 bases in the middle.

The rearrangement uses TRBV5-1 and TRBJ2-5; TRBD2 matches 14 bases. Unmatched junction bases numbered 4, after V lost 3 bases and J lost 3 bases. The CDR3 contains 16 residues. The germline CDR1 and CDR2 sequences are SGHRS and YFSETQ. CDR3 nucleotide sequence: TGCGCCAGCAGCTCTGGGACTAGCGGGGGAGAAGAGACCCAGTACTTC. Translation: CASSSGTSGGEETQYF.

This clonotype was counted once. The rearrangement links TRBV5-1 to TRBJ2-1, with TRBD1 matching over 8 bases. Judging by the DNA end, TRBJ2-7 fits better; the J call may be wrong. The CDR3 covers 16 residues. CDR1 SGHRS and CDR2 YFSETQ come from the germline V gene. CDR3 protein: CASSRMRTGSSYEQYF. The DNA of the CDR3 is TGCGCCAGCAGCCGGATGCGGACAGGGAGTTCCTACGAGCAGTACTTC.